The sample holds a few counts of the clone carrying this T cell receptor (beta chain). What it binds is not known. These data belong to a study of CD8+CD57+ T cells in acquired aplastic anemia. Turning to the study itself: DNA from sorted CD4+ and CD8+ cells averaged about 3.2 ug.

Profiling of TCR beta VDJ combinations and CDR3 sequences used genomic DNA as template. TCRdb re-analysed the reads in MiXCR, keeping a single row per CDR3 protein. The table records 250,000 to 300,000 distinct CDR3 sequences, around three fifths of them present only once. General study results and limits: Found in both controls and patients were about 30 CD8+ CDR3 sequences. Patients showed no significant difference from controls in CD8+ Simpson's diversity.

This TCR was recovered from a human donor with severe aplastic anemia or a healthy control (not recorded which). Specimen: sorted CD4+, CD8+, or CD8+CD57+ T cells (not recorded which) from PBMCs.

The CDR3 region has the DNA TGTGCCACCAGTGAATTTCAGGGGGCGCCTTACAATGAGCAGTTCTTC. Its translation: CATSEFQGAPYNEQFF. The gene calls are TRBV24-1 and TRBJ2-1; the match to TRBD1 covers 8 bases. Germline V CDR1 and CDR2: KGHDR, SFDVKD. The CDR3 spans 16 residues. Losses at the gene ends were 4 bases for V and 4 bases for J; bases not matched to a gene: 8.